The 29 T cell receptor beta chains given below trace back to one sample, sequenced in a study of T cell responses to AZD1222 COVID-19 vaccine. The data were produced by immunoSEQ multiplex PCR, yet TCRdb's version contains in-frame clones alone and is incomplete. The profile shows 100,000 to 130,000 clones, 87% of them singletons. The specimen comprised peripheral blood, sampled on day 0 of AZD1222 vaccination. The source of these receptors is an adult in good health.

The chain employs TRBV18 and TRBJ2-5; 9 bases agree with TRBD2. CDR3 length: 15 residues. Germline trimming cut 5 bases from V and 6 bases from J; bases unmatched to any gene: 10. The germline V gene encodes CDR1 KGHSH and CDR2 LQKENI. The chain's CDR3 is CASSSGLADSQTQYF. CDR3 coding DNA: TGTGCCAGCTCATCGGGACTAGCTGACTCTCAGACCCAGTACTTC. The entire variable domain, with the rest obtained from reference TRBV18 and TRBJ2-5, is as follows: NAGVMQNPRHLVRRRGQEARLRCSPMKGHSHVYWYRQLPEEGLKFMVYLQKENIIDESGMPKERFSAEFPKEGPSILRIQQVVRGDSAAYFCASSSGLADSQTQYFGPGTRLLVL.

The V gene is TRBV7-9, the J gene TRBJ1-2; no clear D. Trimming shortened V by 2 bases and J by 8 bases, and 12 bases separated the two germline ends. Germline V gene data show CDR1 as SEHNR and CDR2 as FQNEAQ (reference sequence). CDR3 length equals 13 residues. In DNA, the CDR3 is TGTGCCAGCAGCTTAAATGCAGGCGGAGGCTACACCTTC. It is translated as CASSLNAGGGYTF.

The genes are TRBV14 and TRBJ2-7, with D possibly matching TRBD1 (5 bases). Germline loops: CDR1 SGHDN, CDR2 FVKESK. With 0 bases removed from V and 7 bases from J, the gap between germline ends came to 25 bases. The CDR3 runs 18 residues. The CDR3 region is CASSQEGAGWTPSGEQYF. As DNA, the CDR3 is TGTGCCAGCAGCCAAGAAGGGGCCGGTTGGACACCCTCTGGTGAGCAGTACTTC. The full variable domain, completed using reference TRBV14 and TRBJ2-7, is EAGVTQFPSHSVIEKGQTVTLRCDPISGHDNLYWYRRVMGKEIKFLLHFVKESKQDESGMPNNRFLAERTGGTYSTLKVQPAELEDSGVYFCASSQEGAGWTPSGEQYFGPGTRLTVT.

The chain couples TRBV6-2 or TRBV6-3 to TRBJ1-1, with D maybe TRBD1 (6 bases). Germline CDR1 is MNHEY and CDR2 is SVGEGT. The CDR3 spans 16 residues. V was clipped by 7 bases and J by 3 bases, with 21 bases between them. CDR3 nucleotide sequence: TGTGCCAGCACCCCACACCTCCAGGGGATTGACACTGAAGCTTTCTTT. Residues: CASTPHLQGIDTEAFF.

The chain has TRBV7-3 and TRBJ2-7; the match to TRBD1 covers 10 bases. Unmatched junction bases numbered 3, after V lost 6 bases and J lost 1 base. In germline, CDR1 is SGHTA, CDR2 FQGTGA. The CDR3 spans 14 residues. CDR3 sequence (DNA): TGTGCCAGCAGTGGGACAGGGGTTTCCTACGAGCAGTACTTC. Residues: CASSGTGVSYEQYF.

In DNA form, the CDR3 reads TGTGCCAGCAGCTTAGCCTCGGCGGGCGGGGGGGATACGCAGTATTTT. This gives the protein CASSLASAGGGDTQYF. The rearrangement links TRBV7-9 to TRBJ2-3; TRBD2 matches 8 bases. Losses at the gene ends were 0 bases for V and 6 bases for J; bases not matched to a gene: 8. Germline V CDR1 and CDR2: SEHNR, FQNEAQ (reference sequence). CDR3 size: 16 residues.

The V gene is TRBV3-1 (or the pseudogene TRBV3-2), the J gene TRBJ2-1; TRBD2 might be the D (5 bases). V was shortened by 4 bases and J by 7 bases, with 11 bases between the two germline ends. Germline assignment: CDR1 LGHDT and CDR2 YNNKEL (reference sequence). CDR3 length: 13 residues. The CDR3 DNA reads TGTGCCAGCAGCCTCGACTCGGGGAATGAGCAGTTCTTC. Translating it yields CASSLDSGNEQFF.

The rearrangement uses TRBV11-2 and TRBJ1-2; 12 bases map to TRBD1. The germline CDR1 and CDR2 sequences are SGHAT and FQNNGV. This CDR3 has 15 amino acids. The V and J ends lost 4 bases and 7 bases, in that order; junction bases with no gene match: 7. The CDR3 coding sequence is TGTGCCAGCAGCTCCCGGGACAGGGGGCTCGGTGGCTACACCTTC. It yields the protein CASSSRDRGLGGYTF. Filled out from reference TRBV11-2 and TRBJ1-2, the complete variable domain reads EAGVAQSPRYKIIEKRQSVAFWCNPISGHATLYWYQQILGQGPKLLIQFQNNGVVDDSQLPKDRFSAERLKGVDSTLKIQPAKLEDSAVYLCASSSRDRGLGGYTFGSGTRLTVV.

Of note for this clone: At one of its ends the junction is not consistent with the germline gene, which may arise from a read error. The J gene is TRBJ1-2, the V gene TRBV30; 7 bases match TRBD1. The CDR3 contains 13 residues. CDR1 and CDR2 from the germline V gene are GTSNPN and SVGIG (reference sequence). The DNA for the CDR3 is TGTGCCTGGAGTGGACAGGGACTCAATGGCCACACCTTC. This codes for CAWSGQGLNGHTF. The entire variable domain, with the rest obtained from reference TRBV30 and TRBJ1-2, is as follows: SQTIHQWPATLVQPVGSPLSLECTVEGTSNPNLYWYRQAAGRGLQLLFYSVGIGQISSEVPQNLSASRPQDRQFILSSKKLLLSDSGFYLCAWSGQGLNGHTFGSGTRLTVV.

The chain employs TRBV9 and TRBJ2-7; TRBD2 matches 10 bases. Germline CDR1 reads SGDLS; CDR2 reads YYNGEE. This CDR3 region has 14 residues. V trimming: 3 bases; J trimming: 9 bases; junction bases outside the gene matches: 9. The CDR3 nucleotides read TGTGCCAGCAGCGCCCGACTAGCGGGTGGGAGGCAGTACTTC. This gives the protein CASSARLAGGRQYF.

CDR3 sequence reads: CASSYKGRAEAFF. The CDR3, as DNA: TGTGCCAGCTCTTATAAGGGGCGGGCTGAAGCTTTCTTT. V gene TRBV12-3 or TRBV12-4 combines with J gene TRBJ1-1; a weak D match, TRBD1 (5 bases). Trimming shortened V by 8 bases and J by 6 bases, and 16 bases separated the two germline ends. The CDR3 runs 13 residues.

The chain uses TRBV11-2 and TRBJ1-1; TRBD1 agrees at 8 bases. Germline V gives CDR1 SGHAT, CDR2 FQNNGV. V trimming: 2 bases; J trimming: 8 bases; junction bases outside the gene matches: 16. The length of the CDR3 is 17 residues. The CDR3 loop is CASSLRGGGQGKVEAFF. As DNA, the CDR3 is TGTGCCAGCAGCTTAAGGGGGGGAGGACAGGGCAAAGTGGAAGCTTTCTTT.

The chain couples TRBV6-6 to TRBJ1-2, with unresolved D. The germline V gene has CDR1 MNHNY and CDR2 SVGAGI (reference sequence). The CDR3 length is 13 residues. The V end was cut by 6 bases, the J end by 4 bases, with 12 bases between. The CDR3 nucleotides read TGTGCCAGCAGCCGAGACCGCCTCTATGGCTACACCTTC. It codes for CASSRDRLYGYTF.

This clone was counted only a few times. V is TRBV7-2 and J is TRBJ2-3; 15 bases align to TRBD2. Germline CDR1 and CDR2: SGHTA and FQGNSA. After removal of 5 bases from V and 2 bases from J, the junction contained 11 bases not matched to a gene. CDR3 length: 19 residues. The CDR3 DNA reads TGTGCCAGCAGCGTCTCCGGGACTAGCGGGAGGATAACCACAGATACGCAGTATTTT. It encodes CASSVSGTSGRITTDTQYF.

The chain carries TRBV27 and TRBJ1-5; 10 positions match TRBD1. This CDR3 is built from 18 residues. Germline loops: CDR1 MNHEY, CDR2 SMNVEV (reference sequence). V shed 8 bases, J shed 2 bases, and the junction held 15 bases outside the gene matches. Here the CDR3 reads CASQATGTGVSRNQPQHF. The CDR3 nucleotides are TGTGCCAGCCAAGCGACCGGGACAGGGGTAAGTCGCAATCAGCCCCAGCATTTT.

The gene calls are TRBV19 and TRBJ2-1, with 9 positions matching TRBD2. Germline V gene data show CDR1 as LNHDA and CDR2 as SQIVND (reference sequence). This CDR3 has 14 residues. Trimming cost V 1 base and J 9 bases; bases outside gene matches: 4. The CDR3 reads CASSIGREGGEQFF. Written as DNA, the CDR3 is TGTGCCAGTAGTATAGGGCGGGAGGGAGGTGAGCAGTTCTTC.

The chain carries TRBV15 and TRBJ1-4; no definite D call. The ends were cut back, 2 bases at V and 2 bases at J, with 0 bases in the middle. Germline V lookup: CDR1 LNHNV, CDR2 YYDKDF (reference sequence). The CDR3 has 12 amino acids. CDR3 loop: CATSRTNEKLFF. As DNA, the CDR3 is TGTGCCACCAGCAGAACTAATGAAAAACTGTTTTTT.

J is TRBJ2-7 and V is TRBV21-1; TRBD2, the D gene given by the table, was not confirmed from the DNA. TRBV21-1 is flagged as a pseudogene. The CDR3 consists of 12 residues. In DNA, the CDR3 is TGTGCCAGCAGCAGTTTCTCTTACGAGCAGTACTTC. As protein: CASSSFSYEQYF.

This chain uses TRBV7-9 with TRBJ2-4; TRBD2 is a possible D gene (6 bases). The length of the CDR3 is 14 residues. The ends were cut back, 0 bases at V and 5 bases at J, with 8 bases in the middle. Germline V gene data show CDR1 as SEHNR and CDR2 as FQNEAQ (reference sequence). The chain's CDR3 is CASSLAGGENIQYF. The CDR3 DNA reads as TGTGCCAGCAGCTTAGCCGGGGGTGAAAACATTCAGTACTTC. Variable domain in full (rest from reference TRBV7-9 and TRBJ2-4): DTGVSQNPRHKITKRGQNVTFRCDPISEHNRLYWYRQTLGQGPEFLTYFQNEAQLEKSRLLSDRFSAERPKGSFSTLEIQRTEQGDSAMYLCASSLAGGENIQYFGAGTRLSVL.

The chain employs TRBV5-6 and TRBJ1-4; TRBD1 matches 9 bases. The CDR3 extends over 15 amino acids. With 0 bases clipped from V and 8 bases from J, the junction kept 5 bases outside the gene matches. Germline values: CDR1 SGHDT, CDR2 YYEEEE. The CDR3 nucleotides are TGTGCCAGCAGCTTGGGGACAGGGGTAGGCGAAAAACTGTTTTTT. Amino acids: CASSLGTGVGEKLFF.

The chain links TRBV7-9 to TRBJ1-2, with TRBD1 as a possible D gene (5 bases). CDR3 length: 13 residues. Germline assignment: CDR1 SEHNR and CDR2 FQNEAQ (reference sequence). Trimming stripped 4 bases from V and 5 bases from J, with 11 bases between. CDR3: CASSSLGEYGYTF. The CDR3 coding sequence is TGTGCCAGCAGCTCTCTGGGGGAGTATGGCTACACCTTC.

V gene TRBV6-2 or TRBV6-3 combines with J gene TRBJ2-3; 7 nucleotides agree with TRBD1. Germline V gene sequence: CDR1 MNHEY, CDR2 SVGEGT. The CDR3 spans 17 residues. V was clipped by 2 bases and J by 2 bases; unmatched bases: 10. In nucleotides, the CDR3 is TGTGCCAGCAGTTACAGGGGGCCACAGATCCTCACAGATACGCAGTATTTT. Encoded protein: CASSYRGPQILTDTQYF.

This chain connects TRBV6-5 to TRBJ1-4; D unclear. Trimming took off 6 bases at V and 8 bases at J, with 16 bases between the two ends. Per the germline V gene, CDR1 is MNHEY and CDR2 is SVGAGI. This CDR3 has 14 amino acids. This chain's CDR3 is CASRTVGVGEKLFF. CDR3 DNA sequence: TGTGCCAGCAGAACTGTCGGGGTAGGGGAAAAACTGTTTTTT.

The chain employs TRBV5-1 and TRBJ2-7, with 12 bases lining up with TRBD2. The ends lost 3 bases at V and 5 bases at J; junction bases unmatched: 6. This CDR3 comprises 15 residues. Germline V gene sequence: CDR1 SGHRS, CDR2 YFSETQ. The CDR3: CASSYRTSGVNEQYF. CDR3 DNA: TGCGCCAGCAGCTACAGGACTAGCGGGGTCAACGAGCAGTACTTC. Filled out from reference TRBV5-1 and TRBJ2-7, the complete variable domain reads KAGVTQTPRYLIKTRGQQVTLSCSPISGHRSVSWYQQTPGQGLQFLFEYFSETQRNKGNFPGRFSGRQFSNSRSEMNVSTLELGDSALYLCASSYRTSGVNEQYFGPGTRLTVT.

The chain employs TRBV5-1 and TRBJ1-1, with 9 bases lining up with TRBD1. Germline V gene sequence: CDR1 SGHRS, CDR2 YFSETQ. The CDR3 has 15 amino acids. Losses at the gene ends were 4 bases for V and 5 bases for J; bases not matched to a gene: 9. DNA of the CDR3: TGCGCCAGCAGCATAGATTACAGGGGGCTAACTGAAGCTTTCTTT. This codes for CASSIDYRGLTEAFF.

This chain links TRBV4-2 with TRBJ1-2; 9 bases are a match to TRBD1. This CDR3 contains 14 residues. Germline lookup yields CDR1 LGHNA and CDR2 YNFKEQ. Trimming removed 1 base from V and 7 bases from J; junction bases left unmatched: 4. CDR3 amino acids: CASSQGTGEGGYTF. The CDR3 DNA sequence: TGTGCCAGCAGCCAAGGGACAGGGGAAGGTGGCTACACCTTC.

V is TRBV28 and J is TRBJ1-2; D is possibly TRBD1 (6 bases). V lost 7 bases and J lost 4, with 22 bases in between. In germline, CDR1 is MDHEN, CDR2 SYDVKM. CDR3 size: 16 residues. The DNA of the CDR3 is TGTGCCAGCACCTCCCCCCGGGACAAGCACATCTATGGCTACACCTTC. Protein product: CASTSPRDKHIYGYTF.

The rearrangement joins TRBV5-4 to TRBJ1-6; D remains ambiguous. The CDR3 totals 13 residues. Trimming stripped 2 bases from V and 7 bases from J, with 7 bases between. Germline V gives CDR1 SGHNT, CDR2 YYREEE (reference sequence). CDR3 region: CASSLQPNSPLHF. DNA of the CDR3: TGTGCCAGCAGCTTACAACCGAATTCACCCCTCCACTTT.

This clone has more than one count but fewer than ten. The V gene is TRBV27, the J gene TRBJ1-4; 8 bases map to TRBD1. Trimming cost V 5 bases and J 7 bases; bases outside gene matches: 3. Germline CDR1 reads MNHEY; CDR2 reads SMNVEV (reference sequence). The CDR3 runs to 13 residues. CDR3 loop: CASSAQGAEKLFF. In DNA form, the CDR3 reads TGTGCCAGCAGTGCGCAGGGGGCTGAAAAACTGTTTTTT.